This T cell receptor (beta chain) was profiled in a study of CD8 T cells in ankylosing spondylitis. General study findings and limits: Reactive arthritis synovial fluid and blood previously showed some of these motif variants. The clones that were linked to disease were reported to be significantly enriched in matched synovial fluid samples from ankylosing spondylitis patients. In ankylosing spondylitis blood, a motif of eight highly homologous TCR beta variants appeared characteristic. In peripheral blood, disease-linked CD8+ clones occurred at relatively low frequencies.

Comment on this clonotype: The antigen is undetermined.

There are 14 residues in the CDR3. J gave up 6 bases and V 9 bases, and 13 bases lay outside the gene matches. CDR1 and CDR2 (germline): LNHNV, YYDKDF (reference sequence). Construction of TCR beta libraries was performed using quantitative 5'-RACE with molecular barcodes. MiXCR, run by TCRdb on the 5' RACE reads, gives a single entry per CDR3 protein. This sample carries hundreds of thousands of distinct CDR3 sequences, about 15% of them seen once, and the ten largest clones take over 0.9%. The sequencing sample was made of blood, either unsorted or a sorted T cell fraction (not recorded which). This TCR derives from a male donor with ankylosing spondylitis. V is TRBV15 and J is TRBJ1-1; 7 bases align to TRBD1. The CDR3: CATLSGTALAEAFF. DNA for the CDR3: TGTGCCACTCTATCCGGGACAGCACTAGCTGAAGCTTTCTTT. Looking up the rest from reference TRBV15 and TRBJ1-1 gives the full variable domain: DAMVIQNPRYQVTQFGKPVTLSCSQTLNHNVMYWYQQKSSQAPKLLFHYYDKDFNNEADTPDNFQSRRPNTSFCFLDIRSPGLGDTAMYLCATLSGTALAEAFFGQGTRLTVV.